This T cell receptor (beta chain) was sequenced in a study of technical replicates of blood from a few donors. Profiling relied on immunoSEQ multiplex PCR, and the TCRdb table lists in-frame clones only, not all of them. Of roughly 80,000 clones listed, approximately 97% are singletons. Trimming removed 2 bases from V and 0 bases from J, with 8 bases in between. From germline, CDR1 is MNHEY and CDR2 SVGAGI. This CDR3 has 15 amino acids. The sequenced material came from T cells isolated from PBMCs. The sequence was obtained from a human donor in good health. The chain couples TRBV6-5 to TRBJ1-5; D not certain. The CDR3 reads CASSYGLDSNQPQHF. The CDR3 nucleotides are TGTGCCAGCAGTTACGGGCTGGATAGCAATCAGCCCCAGCATTTT.